A single count supports the clone carrying this TCR beta chain. Profiling relied on immunoSEQ multiplex PCR, and the TCRdb table lists in-frame clones only, not all of them. The sample carries under 500,000 clones, about 85% recorded once. The entry originates in a study of blood T cell repertoires in COVID-19. This CDR3 comprises 13 residues. CDR1 MNHEY and CDR2 SMNVEV come from the germline V gene (reference sequence). Trimming removed 5 bases at V and 5 bases at J, with 12 bases between. This chain connects TRBV27 to TRBJ1-1, with a weak D call TRBD1 (6 bases). Source material: PBMCs or T cells enriched from blood (not recorded which). This sequence originates from a woman aged 18-29 years with acute COVID-19. The CDR3 bases are TGTGCCAGCAGTCTAGTGGGGGCTACTGAAGCTTTCTTT. It encodes CASSLVGATEAFF.